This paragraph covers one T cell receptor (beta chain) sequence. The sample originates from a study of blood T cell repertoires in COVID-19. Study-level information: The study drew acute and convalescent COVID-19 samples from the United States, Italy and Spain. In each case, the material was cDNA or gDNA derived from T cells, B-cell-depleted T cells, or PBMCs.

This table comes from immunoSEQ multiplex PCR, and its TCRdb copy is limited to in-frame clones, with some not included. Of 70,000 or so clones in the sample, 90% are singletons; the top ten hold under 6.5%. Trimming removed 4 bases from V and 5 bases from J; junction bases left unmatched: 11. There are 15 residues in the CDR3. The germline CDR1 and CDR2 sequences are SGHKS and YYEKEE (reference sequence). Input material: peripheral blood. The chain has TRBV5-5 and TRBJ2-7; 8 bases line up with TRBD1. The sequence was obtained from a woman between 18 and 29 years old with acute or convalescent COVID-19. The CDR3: CASSAYRGVSDEQYF. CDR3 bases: TGTGCCAGCAGCGCATACAGGGGGGTCAGCGACGAGCAGTACTTC.